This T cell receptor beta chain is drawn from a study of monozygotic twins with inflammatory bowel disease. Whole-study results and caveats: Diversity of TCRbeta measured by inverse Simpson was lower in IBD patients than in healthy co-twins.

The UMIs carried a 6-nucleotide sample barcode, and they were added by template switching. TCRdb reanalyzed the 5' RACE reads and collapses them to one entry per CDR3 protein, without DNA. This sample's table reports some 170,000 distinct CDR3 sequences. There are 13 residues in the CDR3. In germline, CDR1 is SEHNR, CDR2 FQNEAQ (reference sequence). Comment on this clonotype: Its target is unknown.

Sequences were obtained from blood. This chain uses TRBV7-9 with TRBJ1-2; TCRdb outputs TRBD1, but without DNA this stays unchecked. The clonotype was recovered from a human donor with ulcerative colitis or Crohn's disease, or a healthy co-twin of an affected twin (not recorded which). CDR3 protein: CASTPGGNYGYTF.